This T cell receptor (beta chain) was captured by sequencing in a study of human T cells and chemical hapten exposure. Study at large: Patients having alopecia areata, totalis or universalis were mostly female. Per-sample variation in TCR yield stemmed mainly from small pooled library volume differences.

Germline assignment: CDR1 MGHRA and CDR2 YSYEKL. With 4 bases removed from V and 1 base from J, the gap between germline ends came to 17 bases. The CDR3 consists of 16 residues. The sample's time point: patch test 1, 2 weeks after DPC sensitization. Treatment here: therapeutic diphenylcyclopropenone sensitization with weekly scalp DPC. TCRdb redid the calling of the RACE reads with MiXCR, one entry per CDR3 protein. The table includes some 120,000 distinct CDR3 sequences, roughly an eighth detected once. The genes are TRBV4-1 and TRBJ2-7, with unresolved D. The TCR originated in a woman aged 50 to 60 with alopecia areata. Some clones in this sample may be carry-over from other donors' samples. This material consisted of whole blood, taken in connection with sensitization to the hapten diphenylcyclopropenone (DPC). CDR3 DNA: TGCGCCAGCAGCCGGTCCCACCAGGCTAGTTCCTACGAGCAGTACTTC. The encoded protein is CASSRSHQASSYEQYF.